This T cell receptor beta chain was documented in a study of T cell responses to AZD1222 COVID-19 vaccine. V lost 5 bases, J lost 5 bases, and 19 bases lay in between. The CDR3 spans 15 residues. From germline, CDR1 is SEHNR and CDR2 FQNEAQ (reference sequence). Generated by immunoSEQ multiplex PCR, the TCRdb table keeps only in-frame clones and is missing some. The sample has 150,000 to 200,000 clones, 90% to 95% seen once. The clonotype was recovered from an adult who received the MenACWY meningococcal vaccine as a control. This specimen consisted of peripheral blood, obtained 28 days after the second dose of the MenACWY control vaccine. The chain recombines TRBV7-9 with TRBJ2-7, with a tentative D call TRBD2 (6 bases). The CDR3: CASSPSAGGAHEQYF. CDR3 in DNA: TGTGCCAGCAGCCCTTCCGCGGGCGGGGCGCACGAGCAGTACTTC.